These 28 T cell receptor beta chains were sequenced from one sample in a study of blood T cell repertoires in COVID-19. This table comes from immunoSEQ multiplex PCR, and its TCRdb copy is limited to in-frame clones, with some not included. The table has about 480,000 clones, 70% to 90% seen once. Specimen: PBMCs or T cells enriched from blood (not recorded which). These receptors were obtained from a woman aged 40 to 50 who had recovered from COVID-19.

A word on this clone: This sample includes further DNA sequences coding for the same CDR3. The chain is built from TRBV15 and TRBJ1-2, with a tentative D call TRBD1 (5 bases). This CDR3 has 13 amino acids. Germline V gene sequence: CDR1 LNHNV, CDR2 YYDKDF (reference sequence). The V end was cut by 3 bases, the J end by 4 bases, with 9 bases between. CDR3 DNA sequence: TGTGCCACCAGCAGGGGGCGAGGCTATGGCTACACCTTC. Protein product: CATSRGRGYGYTF.

The chain employs TRBV7-2 and TRBJ2-7; perhaps TRBD1 as D (5 bases). CDR3 size: 13 residues. The V and J ends lost 4 bases and 4 bases respectively, with 11 bases between them. Germline-derived CDR1 and CDR2 are SGHTA and FQGNSA. CDR3 loop: CASSSRQSYEQYF. Here the CDR3 DNA reads TGTGCCAGCAGCTCCCGACAGTCGTACGAGCAGTACTTC.

The chain joins TRBV7-8 to TRBJ1-2; D uncertain. CDR3 length: 13 residues. V lost 5 bases and J 7 bases, leaving 14 bases between the germline ends. Germline CDR1 SGHVS, CDR2 FQNEAQ. The CDR3 DNA reads as TGTGCCAGCAGCCTAAGCGGGGTCGGTGGCTACACCTTC. It translates to CASSLSGVGGYTF.

Only one count was recorded for this clone. The CDR3: CASSLAGRQETQYF. For the CDR3, the DNA is TGTGCCAGCAGCTTAGCGGGGCGACAAGAGACCCAGTACTTC. V usage is TRBV5-6 and J usage is TRBJ2-5; TRBD2 aligns across 7 bases. Looked up from germline, CDR1 is SGHDT and CDR2 is YYEEEE. V dropped 2 bases and J dropped 2; count of bases not matched to a gene: 3. There are 14 residues in the CDR3.

This clone was counted a single time. The chain carries TRBV5-1 and TRBJ2-1; 7 bases are a match to TRBD2. CDR1 and CDR2 (germline): SGHRS, YFSETQ. CDR3 length equals 15 residues. The V and J ends lost 2 bases and 7 bases, in that order; junction bases with no gene match: 9. DNA of the CDR3: TGCGCCAGCAGCTTTGATGTAGGGACTATTAATGAGCAGTTCTTC. It yields the protein CASSFDVGTINEQFF.

CDR3 in amino acids: CASSRTDSPNYGYTF. The CDR3 DNA reads TGTGCCAGCAGCAGAACGGACAGTCCTAACTATGGCTACACCTTC. V gene TRBV5-5 combines with J gene TRBJ1-2; possible D gene TRBD1, 6 bases. Germline CDR1 SGHKS, CDR2 YYEKEE (reference sequence). V shed 4 bases and J shed 0 bases, with 13 bases lying between them. This CDR3 comprises 15 residues.

The V and J genes are TRBV29-1 and TRBJ2-3; tentatively, D is TRBD1 (6 bases). V was clipped by 3 bases and J by 7 bases, with 17 bases between them. Germline V CDR1 and CDR2: SQVTM, ANQGSEA. This CDR3 is built from 14 residues. The CDR3 coding sequence is TGCAGCGTTGACCACGGACAGTCCGGCCATACGCAGTATTTT. Protein product: CSVDHGQSGHTQYF.

The V gene is TRBV2, the J gene TRBJ1-2; weak D call: TRBD1 (5 bases). This CDR3 is built from 12 residues. Trimming pared 8 bases from V and 2 bases from J, leaving 9 bases between. CDR1 is SNHLY, CDR2 FYNNEI, per germline. In DNA, the CDR3 is TGTGCCAGCGGGGCAGGGAACTATGGCTACACCTTC. Protein product: CASGAGNYGYTF. Drawing the rest from reference TRBV2 and TRBJ1-2, the complete variable domain is EPEVTQTPSHQVTQMGQEVILRCVPISNHLYFYWYRQILGQKVEFLVSFYNNEISEKSEIFDDQFSVERPDGSNFTLKIRSTKLEDSAMYFCASGAGNYGYTFGSGTRLTVV.

This chain connects TRBV4-1 to TRBJ1-5; D is unclear. V lost 0 bases to trimming and J lost 7 bases, with 16 bases between them. Per germline, CDR1 MGHRA and CDR2 YSYEKL. The CDR3 is made up of 16 amino acids. CDR3 sequence: CASSQDRTGGGQPQHF. The CDR3 DNA is TGCGCCAGCAGCCAAGATCGGACGGGAGGAGGACAGCCCCAGCATTTT.

V usage is TRBV7-2 and J usage is TRBJ2-3; D call uncertain. From germline, CDR1 is SGHTA and CDR2 FQGNSA. V was pared by 5 bases and J by 7 bases, with 7 bases between. The CDR3 length is 11 residues. Here the CDR3 DNA reads TGTGCCAGCAGCCCGACATATACGCAGTATTTT. It specifies CASSPTYTQYF.

CDR3 residues: CASSHHYEQYF. The CDR3 DNA follows: TGTGCCAGCAGCCATCACTACGAGCAGTACTTC. The V call is TRBV4-2, the J call TRBJ2-7; D is uncertain. Trimming pared 3 bases from V and 3 bases from J, leaving 3 bases between. The germline V gene encodes CDR1 LGHNA and CDR2 YNFKEQ. This CDR3 region has 11 residues.

V usage is TRBV7-2 and J usage is TRBJ1-2; 9 bases line up with TRBD1. Germline V CDR1 and CDR2: SGHTA, FQGNSA. Unmatched junction bases numbered 6, after V lost 3 bases and J lost 4 bases. The CDR3 sequence is 15 residues long. The CDR3 nucleotides read TGTGCCAGCAGCTTGCCATTGGACAGGGGCTATGGCTACACCTTC. It specifies CASSLPLDRGYGYTF.

The V gene is TRBV5-5, the J gene TRBJ2-3; TRBD2 matches at 14 bases. CDR1 and CDR2 from the germline V gene are SGHKS and YYEKEE (reference sequence). With 4 bases clipped from V and 0 bases from J, the junction kept 7 bases outside the gene matches. The CDR3 has 18 amino acids. This CDR3 is CASSKGLAGGSSTDTQYF. Here the CDR3 DNA reads TGTGCCAGCAGCAAAGGACTAGCGGGAGGCTCTAGCACAGATACGCAGTATTTT.

The chain links TRBV11-2 to TRBJ1-1; no clear D gene. The CDR3 is 13 residues long. V was shortened by 1 base and J by 11 bases, with 14 bases between the two germline ends. CDR1 is SGHAT, CDR2 FQNNGV, per germline. CDR3 sequence reads: CASSLAGASPAFF. Here the CDR3 DNA reads TGTGCCAGCAGCTTAGCGGGAGCCTCGCCGGCTTTCTTT. Based on the CDR3 plus reference TRBV11-2 and TRBJ1-1, the full variable domain is EAGVAQSPRYKIIEKRQSVAFWCNPISGHATLYWYQQILGQGPKLLIQFQNNGVVDDSQLPKDRFSAERLKGVDSTLKIQPAKLEDSAVYLCASSLAGASPAFFGQGTRLTVV.

CDR3 bases: TGCGCCAGCAGCCCGGGGACTGGACTCTACGAGCAGTACTTC. Protein product: CASSPGTGLYEQYF. The V and J genes are TRBV5-1 and TRBJ2-7, with a tentative D call TRBD2 (6 bases). The ends were cut back, 4 bases at V and 3 bases at J, with 14 bases in the middle. The CDR3 extends over 14 amino acids. Germline-derived CDR1 and CDR2 are SGHRS and YFSETQ.

The chain combines TRBV18 with TRBJ2-3; 9 bases agree with TRBD1. The CDR3 is made up of 17 amino acids. Losses at the gene ends were 6 bases for V and 4 bases for J; bases not matched to a gene: 14. Germline V gene data show CDR1 as KGHSH and CDR2 as LQKENI. In DNA form, the CDR3 reads TGTGCCAGCTCTCCTGTACTCCGGGACAGGGACGCAGATACGCAGTATTTT. This gives the protein CASSPVLRDRDADTQYF.

J is TRBJ2-1 and V is TRBV11-2, with TRBD1 matching over 7 bases. The CDR3 is 14 amino acids. The V and J ends lost 5 bases and 7 bases, in that order; junction bases with no gene match: 8. Germline assignment: CDR1 SGHAT and CDR2 FQNNGV. The CDR3 nucleotides read TGTGCCAGCAGCAACCGGGACAGAATTAATGAGCAGTTCTTC. Protein product: CASSNRDRINEQFF.

The J gene is TRBJ2-7, the V gene TRBV2; 10 bases fit TRBD2. V shed 1 base, J shed 3 bases, and the junction held 3 bases outside the gene matches. The CDR3 runs to 15 residues. The germline V gene has CDR1 SNHLY and CDR2 FYNNEI. The CDR3 sequence: CASSEDLAGDYEQYF. The DNA of the CDR3 is TGTGCCAGCAGTGAAGACCTAGCGGGAGACTACGAGCAGTACTTC.

The chain uses TRBV20-1 and TRBJ2-3, with 10 bases matching TRBD1. The CDR3 has 15 residues. The V and J ends lost 4 bases and 6 bases, in that order; junction bases with no gene match: 10. The germline gives CDR1 DFQATT, CDR2 SNEGSKA (reference sequence). In DNA form, the CDR3 reads TGCAGTGCTATTGATTCGACAGGGGGCTTCGATACGCAGTATTTT. This gives the protein CSAIDSTGGFDTQYF.

The chain has TRBV19 and TRBJ1-1, with a possible D match to TRBD1 (5 bases). The V and J ends lost 4 bases and 5 bases respectively, with 11 bases between them. Germline assignment: CDR1 LNHDA and CDR2 SQIVND (reference sequence). The CDR3 covers 13 residues. This CDR3 reads CASSTGQRTEAFF. CDR3 DNA: TGTGCCAGTAGTACAGGGCAAAGGACTGAAGCTTTCTTT.

The chain carries TRBV28 and TRBJ1-2; tentative D call: TRBD1 (6 bases). Germline-derived CDR1 and CDR2 are MDHEN and SYDVKM. Trimming took 1 base from V and 4 from J, leaving 13 bases between them. The CDR3 length is 15 residues. In DNA, the CDR3 is TGTGCCAGCAGTTTATCGGCGGGGGCCCCCTATGGCTACACCTTC. As protein: CASSLSAGAPYGYTF.

V gene TRBV11-3 combines with J gene TRBJ2-3; D might be TRBD1 (6 bases). CDR3 length: 15 residues. CDR1 and CDR2 (germline): SGHNT, YENEEA. Between the trimmed V and J ends, which lost 5 bases and 5 bases, there was a span of 17 bases. CDR3 bases: TGTGCCAGCAGCCCCGGGACATTAGGGGTAGATACGCAGTATTTT. It is translated as CASSPGTLGVDTQYF.

The rearrangement links TRBV3-1 (or the pseudogene TRBV3-2) to TRBJ2-3, with 13 bases identical to TRBD2. The germline CDR1 and CDR2 sequences are LGHDT and YNNKEL (reference sequence). The CDR3 loop spans 17 amino acids. The junction had 3 bases not matched to a gene; V was cut back by 1 base and J by 2 bases. In nucleotides, the CDR3 is TGTGCCAGCAGCCAAGGACTAGCGGGAGGCACCACAGATACGCAGTATTTT. Amino acid sequence: CASSQGLAGGTTDTQYF.

The chain has TRBV19 and TRBJ1-5, with D possibly TRBD1 on 6 matching bases. Germline V gives CDR1 LNHDA, CDR2 SQIVND (reference sequence). V lost 6 bases and J 4 bases, leaving 16 bases between the germline ends. CDR3 length: 15 amino acids. The CDR3 coding sequence is TGTGCCAGTAGGGCAGGACAGTTCTCGAATCAGCCCCAGCATTTT. Its translation is CASRAGQFSNQPQHF. Together with reference TRBV19 and TRBJ1-5, the CDR3 gives the full variable domain: DGGITQSPKYLFRKEGQNVTLSCEQNLNHDAMYWYRQDPGQGLRLIYYSQIVNDFQKGDIAEGYSVSREKKESFPLTVTSAQKNPTAFYLCASRAGQFSNQPQHFGDGTRLSIL.

The chain carries TRBV14 and TRBJ1-2; D call uncertain. Trimming pared 2 bases from V and 4 bases from J, leaving 5 bases between. Germline V lookup: CDR1 SGHDN, CDR2 FVKESK. The CDR3 sequence is 12 residues long. CDR3 bases: TGTGCCAGCAGCCAAACGGTCTATGGCTACACCTTC. Translated: CASSQTVYGYTF.

The genes are TRBV3-1 (or the pseudogene TRBV3-2) and TRBJ2-2; D is perhaps TRBD1 (5 bases). V dropped 3 bases and J dropped 1 base, with 12 bases sitting between them. The CDR3 extends over 16 amino acids. Germline V gives CDR1 LGHDT, CDR2 YNNKEL (reference sequence). The CDR3 loop reads CASSHWGGQNTGELFF. For the CDR3, the DNA is TGTGCCAGCAGCCACTGGGGCGGACAGAACACCGGGGAGCTGTTTTTT.

This chain connects TRBV21-1 to TRBJ1-6; the tabulated D call, TRBD1, remains unverified against the DNA. TRBV21-1 is shown as a pseudogene. This CDR3 has 15 amino acids. The CDR3 reads CASSADRGSNSPLHF. The DNA of the CDR3 is TGTGCCAGCAGCGCAGACAGGGGATCTAATTCACCCCTCCACTTT.

This clone was seen just once. The genes are TRBV28 and TRBJ2-7; perhaps TRBD2 as D (6 bases). Germline V gene sequence: CDR1 MDHEN, CDR2 SYDVKM. This CDR3 has 14 residues. The V and J ends lost 2 bases and 2 bases respectively, with 10 bases between them. CDR3 residues: CASSLGTVTYEQYF. Here the CDR3 DNA reads TGTGCCAGCAGTTTAGGGACTGTCACCTACGAGCAGTACTTC.